Detailed here is one T cell receptor (beta chain). This record belongs to a study of blood T cell repertoires in COVID-19. The V and J ends lost 5 bases and 0 bases, in that order; junction bases with no gene match: 4. CDR3 length: 16 amino acids. Germline loops: CDR1 SGHRS, CDR2 YFSETQ. Some clones are missing from TCRdb's copy, which holds only in-frame ones; the method was immunoSEQ multiplex PCR. The repertoire includes approximately 200,000 clones, under 90% of them detected once, and less than 4.5% sits in the top ten. The sample comprised peripheral blood. This rearrangement joins TRBV5-1 to TRBJ2-6; 8 bases are shared with TRBD1. This TCR came from a man aged 50 to 60 with acute or convalescent COVID-19. The CDR3 sequence is CASRRTGNSGANVLTF. CDR3 nucleotide sequence: TGCGCCAGCAGACGGACAGGGAACTCTGGGGCCAACGTCCTGACTTTC.